This note documents a single T cell receptor beta chain sequence. This sample stems from a study of CD8 T cells in Susac syndrome. An input of about 0.45 to 1 ug of RNA was subjected to reverse transcription using random hexamers. TCR beta CDR3 was amplified by immunoSEQ multiplex PCR. This amplification extended across 54 Vbeta and 13 Jbeta segments. Via MiXCR, TCRdb re-called the immunoSEQ multiplex PCR reads, giving one row per CDR3 protein. The table shows 200,000 or so distinct CDR3 sequences, with about 95% occurring only once. Germline lookup yields CDR1 GTSNPN and CDR2 SVGIG (reference sequence). V lost 7 bases and J lost 2, with 14 bases in between. This CDR3 spans 13 amino acids. CD8+ and CD4+ blood T cells underwent TCR beta sequencing.

Sequencing was performed on CD4+ T cells from PBMCs. This TCR was recovered from a human donor with multiple sclerosis. V gene TRBV30 combines with J gene TRBJ1-2; D call uncertain. The CDR3 DNA reads as TGTGCCTCCAGACGCGATTTAAACTATGGCTACACCTTC. Translation: CASRRDLNYGYTF.